Listed here are 6 T cell receptor beta chains from one sample, sequenced in a study of shared clonotypes between healthy human individuals (TCRdb year 2020). CD8 naive samples consisted of CD45RO-negative cells that were positively selected for CCR7, yielding a CD45RA+CCR7+ population without TemRA cells. Libraries were constructed by the immunoSEQ multiplex PCR assay. TCRdb took over this immuneACCESS table, retaining in-frame rearrangements with V and J assigned. Such tables are incomplete; in checked studies, under half of the missing clones stem from an unresolved V gene, and the remainder is unexplained. In this sample the table shows roughly 600,000 clones, roughly 98% of which occur a single time. The ten largest clones add up to 0.3% of the sample. Sequencing input: naive CD8+ T cells sorted from blood. Read against the paper, the sample's cell subset or site label means: CD45RA+CCR7+. The receptor set was obtained from a man aged 25 to 40 in good health.

V and J are TRBV7-9 and TRBJ2-4; D not certain. V shed 4 bases and J shed 0 bases, with 7 bases lying between them. The germline V gene encodes CDR1 SEHNR and CDR2 FQNEAQ (reference sequence). There are 14 residues in the CDR3. The CDR3 here is CASSSTVAKNIQYF. In nucleotides, the CDR3 is TGTGCCAGCAGCTCGACGGTAGCCAAAAACATTCAGTACTTC.

This chain joins TRBV7-3 and TRBJ2-1, with 11 bases fitting TRBD2. The trim removed 4 bases at V and 9 bases at J, leaving 8 bases unmatched. Germline V gene lookup returns CDR1 SGHTA and CDR2 FQGTGA. CDR3 size: 15 residues. The CDR3 loop is CASSSLAGGQGEQFF. CDR3 nucleotides: TGTGCCAGCAGCTCTTTAGCGGGAGGGCAGGGTGAGCAGTTCTTC. Together with reference TRBV7-3 and TRBJ2-1, the CDR3 gives the full variable domain: GAGVSQTPSNKVTEKGKYVELRCDPISGHTALYWYRQSLGQGPEFLIYFQGTGAADDSGLPNDRFFAVRPEGSVSTLKIQRTERGDSAVYLCASSSLAGGQGEQFFGPGTRLTVL.

This chain joins TRBV7-9 and TRBJ2-7; D might be TRBD1 or TRBD2, each matching 5 bases. This CDR3 has 13 residues. V shed 10 bases and J shed 2 bases, with 15 bases lying between them. Germline assignment: CDR1 SEHNR and CDR2 FQNEAQ (reference sequence). This CDR3 reads CATGRDRTYEQYF. DNA of the CDR3: TGTGCCACTGGCCGGGACCGTACCTACGAGCAGTACTTC. The full variable domain, rest sourced from reference TRBV7-9 and TRBJ2-7, is DTGVSQNPRHKITKRGQNVTFRCDPISEHNRLYWYRQTLGQGPEFLTYFQNEAQLEKSRLLSDRFSAERPKGSFSTLEIQRTEQGDSAMYLCATGRDRTYEQYFGPGTRLTVT.

The rearrangement joins TRBV11-1 to TRBJ2-1; TRBD2 agrees at 11 bases. V dropped 5 bases and J dropped 2; count of bases not matched to a gene: 5. The CDR3 has 16 amino acids. Germline-derived CDR1 and CDR2 are SGHAT and FQDESV (reference sequence). The DNA of the CDR3 is TGTGCCAGCAGCCGTCTAGCGGGAGGAACCTACAATGAGCAGTTCTTC. This encodes CASSRLAGGTYNEQFF.

In the case of this clone: Other DNA sequences from this sample encode an identical CDR3 as well. This chain uses TRBV9 with TRBJ2-7; TRBD2 matches at 8 bases. Germline V gene data show CDR1 as SGDLS and CDR2 as YYNGEE. The V gene end was trimmed by 0 bases and the J gene end by 2 bases; junction bases not matched to a gene: 1. The CDR3 is 14 amino acids. For the CDR3, the DNA is TGTGCCAGCAGCGTAGGAGCGGGGGCCTACGAGCAGTACTTC. Translating it yields CASSVGAGAYEQYF.

The gene calls are TRBV9 and TRBJ2-3; D is unresolved. Looked up from germline, CDR1 is SGDLS and CDR2 is YYNGEE. The CDR3 has 15 amino acids. V shed 4 bases and J shed 0 bases, with 12 bases lying between them. CDR3 in amino acids: CASSLPPSSTDTQYF. CDR3 coding DNA: TGTGCCAGCAGCCTGCCACCCTCTAGCACAGATACGCAGTATTTT.